Below are 22 T cell receptor beta chains sequenced from a single sample in a study of shared clonotypes between healthy human individuals. As defined, naive CD8 cells were CD45RO-negative and positively selected for CCR7, with terminally differentiated effector memory CD45RA+ cells excluded. The table came from immunoSEQ multiplex PCR; TCRdb's copy has only in-frame clones and leaves some out. This table holds approximately 600,000 clones, 85% to 95% found once. Sequenced input: naive CD8+ T cells sorted from blood. Receptor source: a woman aged 25 to 39 in good health.

This chain uses TRBV7-9 with TRBJ1-4, with 8 bases that match TRBD1. The CDR3 totals 14 residues. V dropped 0 bases and J dropped 6; count of bases not matched to a gene: 0. Germline loops: CDR1 SEHNR, CDR2 FQNEAQ (reference sequence). CDR3 coding DNA: TGTGCCAGCAGCTTAGCGACAGGGGATGAAAAACTGTTTTTT. Protein: CASSLATGDEKLFF.

The V and J genes are TRBV5-6 and TRBJ2-7, with TRBD1 as a possible D gene (6 bases). Germline lookup yields CDR1 SGHDT and CDR2 YYEEEE. CDR3 length: 15 amino acids. Trimming removed 3 bases at V and 2 bases at J, with 15 bases between. CDR3 DNA: TGTGCCAGCAGCTGGGGGACAATCCAAACCTACGAGCAGTACTTC. The encoded protein is CASSWGTIQTYEQYF.

The CDR3 protein is CASSLRQVSGANVLTF. As DNA, the CDR3 is TGCGCCAGCAGCCTTCGACAGGTCTCTGGGGCCAACGTCCTGACTTTC. This rearrangement joins TRBV5-1 to TRBJ2-6; D may be TRBD1 (6 bases). This CDR3 comprises 16 residues. The germline gives CDR1 SGHRS, CDR2 YFSETQ. Trimming shortened V by 4 bases and J by 0 bases, and 11 bases separated the two germline ends.

The V and J genes are TRBV7-9 and TRBJ1-2; tentatively, D is TRBD1 (6 bases). V lost 1 base and J lost 12, with 21 bases in between. The CDR3 extends over 15 amino acids. Germline loops: CDR1 SEHNR, CDR2 FQNEAQ (reference sequence). CDR3 DNA: TGTGCCAGCAGCTTAGGGGGGGGGACACCGGACCGTAACACCTTC. Translation gives CASSLGGGTPDRNTF. Combining the CDR3 with reference TRBV7-9 and TRBJ1-2 gives the whole variable domain DTGVSQNPRHKITKRGQNVTFRCDPISEHNRLYWYRQTLGQGPEFLTYFQNEAQLEKSRLLSDRFSAERPKGSFSTLEIQRTEQGDSAMYLCASSLGGGTPDRNTFGSGTRLTVV.

The chain has TRBV2 and TRBJ2-7, with 10 positions matching TRBD2. Looked up from germline, CDR1 is SNHLY and CDR2 is FYNNEI. V shed 6 bases and J 5 bases; nucleotides not matched to a gene: 7. The CDR3 is 14 amino acids. The CDR3 region has the DNA TGTGCCAGCAGCGCTAGCGGGAGCGTGGACGAGCAGTACTTC. It yields the protein CASSASGSVDEQYF.

This clone was observed a few times. The sample carries other DNA sequences with the same CDR3. J is TRBJ2-7 and V is TRBV27, with 7 nucleotides matching TRBD2. V lost 0 bases and J lost 5; bases outside the gene matches: 4. CDR3 length: 14 amino acids. Per the germline V gene, CDR1 is MNHEY and CDR2 is SMNVEV (reference sequence). DNA of the CDR3: TGTGCCAGCAGTTTATCCGCGGGAGCTGACGAGCAGTACTTC. Its translation: CASSLSAGADEQYF.

This chain uses TRBV19 with TRBJ2-1; no clear D. The germline gives CDR1 LNHDA, CDR2 SQIVND (reference sequence). Trimming stripped 0 bases from V and 2 bases from J, with 17 bases between. The CDR3 runs 18 residues. The CDR3 coding sequence is TGTGCCAGTAGTATAGATCAACCCCAGAGTACCACCTACAATGAGCAGTTCTTC. Its protein product is CASSIDQPQSTTYNEQFF.

The chain uses TRBV7-9 and TRBJ2-2; 13 nucleotides match TRBD2. CDR1 and CDR2 from the germline V gene are SEHNR and FQNEAQ (reference sequence). This CDR3 spans 19 amino acids. The V gene end was trimmed by 5 bases and the J gene end by 6 bases; junction bases not matched to a gene: 15. CDR3 DNA sequence: TGTGCCAGCAGCGCCCCTGCGGGACTAGCGGGATATCGGGCCGGGGAGCTGTTTTTT. Protein product: CASSAPAGLAGYRAGELFF.

The chain combines TRBV27 with TRBJ1-1; D gene unclear. Trimming took 0 bases from V and 4 from J, leaving 12 bases between them. Germline CDR1 MNHEY, CDR2 SMNVEV (reference sequence). The CDR3 loop spans 15 amino acids. The CDR3 sequence: CASSLSGGLSTEAFF. DNA for the CDR3: TGTGCCAGCAGTTTATCGGGTGGGTTGAGCACTGAAGCTTTCTTT.

The rearrangement uses TRBV7-9 and TRBJ2-1; 12 bases map to TRBD2. V trimming: 3 bases; J trimming: 1 base; junction bases outside the gene matches: 10. Per the germline V gene, CDR1 is SEHNR and CDR2 is FQNEAQ (reference sequence). The CDR3 spans 19 residues. Here the CDR3 DNA reads TGTGCCAGCAGCTTTGGACTAGCGGGATCGGTAGGTTCCTACAATGAGCAGTTCTTC. Translated: CASSFGLAGSVGSYNEQFF. The variable domain in full, completed from reference TRBV7-9 and TRBJ2-1, reads DTGVSQNPRHKITKRGQNVTFRCDPISEHNRLYWYRQTLGQGPEFLTYFQNEAQLEKSRLLSDRFSAERPKGSFSTLEIQRTEQGDSAMYLCASSFGLAGSVGSYNEQFFGPGTRLTVL.

The rearrangement uses TRBV13 and TRBJ2-2; TRBD1 matches 8 bases. CDR3 length: 15 residues. Germline V gives CDR1 PRHDT, CDR2 FYEKMQ (reference sequence). After removal of 5 bases from V and 2 bases from J, the junction contained 4 bases not matched to a gene. CDR3 sequence: CASSLAGGNTGELFF. For the CDR3, the DNA is TGTGCCAGCAGCCTAGCAGGGGGCAACACCGGGGAGCTGTTTTTT.

This chain links TRBV29-1 with TRBJ2-7; TRBD2 is a possible D gene (6 bases). Germline V gene lookup returns CDR1 SQVTM and CDR2 ANQGSEA. The CDR3 is 14 amino acids. V shed 4 bases and J shed 6 bases, with 19 bases lying between them. This CDR3 reads CSVAPPRGGGEQYF. As DNA, the CDR3 is TGCAGCGTTGCCCCTCCGCGGGGTGGTGGCGAGCAGTACTTC.

The V and J genes are TRBV4-1 and TRBJ2-5; D is unresolved. Germline V lookup: CDR1 MGHRA, CDR2 YSYEKL. V lost 0 bases to trimming and J lost 1 base, with 6 bases between them. The CDR3 has 14 residues. CDR3 coding DNA: TGCGCCAGCAGCCAAGAGTCAGCCCAAGAGACCCAGTACTTC. Its translation: CASSQESAQETQYF.

The gene calls are TRBV5-1 and TRBJ1-1; tentatively, D is TRBD1 (5 bases). This CDR3 region has 14 residues. Trimming took 2 bases from V and 2 from J, leaving 10 bases between them. Germline V CDR1 and CDR2: SGHRS, YFSETQ. The CDR3: CASSFIDSNTEAFF. The CDR3 nucleotides are TGCGCCAGCAGCTTCATTGACAGTAACACTGAAGCTTTCTTT. Full variable domain (rest looked up from reference TRBV5-1 and TRBJ1-1): KAGVTQTPRYLIKTRGQQVTLSCSPISGHRSVSWYQQTPGQGLQFLFEYFSETQRNKGNFPGRFSGRQFSNSRSEMNVSTLELGDSALYLCASSFIDSNTEAFFGQGTRLTVV.

This chain connects TRBV27 to TRBJ1-5, with 9 bases fitting TRBD1. Germline V gene data show CDR1 as MNHEY and CDR2 as SMNVEV (reference sequence). The CDR3 totals 14 residues. V lost 6 bases to trimming and J lost 5 bases; unmatched junction nucleotides: 5. The CDR3 DNA is TGTGCCAGCAGCCCCGGGACAGGGCATCAGCCCCAGCATTTT. It yields the protein CASSPGTGHQPQHF.

As regards this clone: Sequence at one end of the junction differs from germline and may be a read error. V and J are TRBV7-9 and TRBJ2-7, with 11 nucleotides matching TRBD2. CDR3 size: 15 residues. CDR1 is SEHNR, CDR2 FQNEAQ, per germline (reference sequence). The CDR3 DNA reads TGTGCCAGCAGCGTAGCGGGAGGGCCCAGGTACGAGCAGTACTTC. It specifies CASSVAGGPRYEQYF.

The V gene is TRBV18, the J gene TRBJ1-1; no definite D call. CDR3 length: 16 residues. V was cut by 2 bases and J by 1 base, with 14 bases left in between. The V gene's germline CDR1 is KGHSH and CDR2 LQKENI. The CDR3 region has the DNA TGTGCCAGCTCACCATGGTCTGCCGGAAAGAACACTGAAGCTTTCTTT. Encoded protein: CASSPWSAGKNTEAFF.

The gene calls are TRBV10-2 and TRBJ2-1; D is undetermined. Germline assignment: CDR1 WSHSY and CDR2 SAAADI. The V end was cut by 4 bases, the J end by 2 bases, with 12 bases between. The CDR3 length is 15 residues. DNA for the CDR3: TGCGCCAGCAGTGTTCTTCCAGAAGCCTACAATGAGCAGTTCTTC. Its protein is CASSVLPEAYNEQFF.

In nucleotides, the CDR3 is TGTGCCAGCAGTTTAACAGGGAAGGGTTACGAGCAGTACTTC. Amino acids: CASSLTGKGYEQYF. The V call is TRBV28, the J call TRBJ2-7; perhaps TRBD1 as D (6 bases). The CDR3 extends over 14 amino acids. In germline, CDR1 is MDHEN, CDR2 SYDVKM. V lost 2 bases to trimming and J lost 4 bases, with 12 bases between them.

J is TRBJ1-2 and V is TRBV19; D unclear. V was trimmed by 7 bases and J by 4 bases, leaving 16 bases between them. CDR3 length equals 14 residues. CDR1 and CDR2 (germline): LNHDA, SQIVND (reference sequence). The chain's CDR3 is CASTNGPGIYGYTF. The CDR3 DNA follows: TGTGCCAGTACCAACGGGCCGGGGATCTATGGCTACACCTTC.

The chain couples TRBV11-2 to TRBJ2-3; 11 bases agree with TRBD2. The V gene end was trimmed by 4 bases and the J gene end by 2 bases; junction bases not matched to a gene: 8. This CDR3 has 17 residues. CDR1 is SGHAT and CDR2 is FQNNGV in the germline V gene. The CDR3 bases are TGTGCCAGCAGCTCGGTAGCGGGAGGGCCTGACACAGATACGCAGTATTTT. It encodes CASSSVAGGPDTDTQYF.

The chain is built from TRBV19 and TRBJ2-3; D may be TRBD1 (6 bases). The CDR3 runs 16 residues. With 6 bases removed from V and 3 bases from J, the gap between germline ends came to 19 bases. Germline V CDR1 and CDR2: LNHDA, SQIVND (reference sequence). CDR3 sequence: CASRVSGRRGTDTQYF. The CDR3 nucleotides are TGTGCCAGTAGAGTATCGGGGAGAAGGGGGACAGATACGCAGTATTTT.